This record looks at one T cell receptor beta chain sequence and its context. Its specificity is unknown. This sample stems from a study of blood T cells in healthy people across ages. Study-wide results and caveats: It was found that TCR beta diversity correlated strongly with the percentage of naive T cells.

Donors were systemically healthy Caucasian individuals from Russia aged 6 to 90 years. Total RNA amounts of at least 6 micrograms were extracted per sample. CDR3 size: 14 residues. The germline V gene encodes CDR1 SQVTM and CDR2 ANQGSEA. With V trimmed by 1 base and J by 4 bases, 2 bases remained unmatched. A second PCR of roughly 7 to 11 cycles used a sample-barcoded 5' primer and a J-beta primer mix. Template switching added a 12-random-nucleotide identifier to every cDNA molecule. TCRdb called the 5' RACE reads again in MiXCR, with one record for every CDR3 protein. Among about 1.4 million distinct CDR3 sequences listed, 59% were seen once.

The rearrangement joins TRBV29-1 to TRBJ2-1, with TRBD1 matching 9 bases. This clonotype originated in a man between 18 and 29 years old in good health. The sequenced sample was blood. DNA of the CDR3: TGCAGCGTTGAAGGGACAGGGGAATACAATGAGCAGTTCTTC. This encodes CSVEGTGEYNEQFF.